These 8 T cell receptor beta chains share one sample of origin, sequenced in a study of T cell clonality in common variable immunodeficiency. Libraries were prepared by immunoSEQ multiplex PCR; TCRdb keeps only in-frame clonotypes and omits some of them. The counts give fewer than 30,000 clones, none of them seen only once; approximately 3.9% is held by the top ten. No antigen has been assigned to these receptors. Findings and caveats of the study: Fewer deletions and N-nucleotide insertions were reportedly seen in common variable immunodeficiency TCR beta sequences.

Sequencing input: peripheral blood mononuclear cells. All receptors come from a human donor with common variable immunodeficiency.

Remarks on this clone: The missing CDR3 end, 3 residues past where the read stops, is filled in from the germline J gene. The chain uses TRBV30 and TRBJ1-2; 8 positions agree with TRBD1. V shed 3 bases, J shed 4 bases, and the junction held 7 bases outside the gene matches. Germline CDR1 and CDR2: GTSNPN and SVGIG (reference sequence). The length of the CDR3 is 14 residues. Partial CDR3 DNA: TGTGCCTGGAGACCAACAGGGGGGGTCTATGGC. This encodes CAWRPTGGVYG. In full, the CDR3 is CAWRPTGGVYGYTF.

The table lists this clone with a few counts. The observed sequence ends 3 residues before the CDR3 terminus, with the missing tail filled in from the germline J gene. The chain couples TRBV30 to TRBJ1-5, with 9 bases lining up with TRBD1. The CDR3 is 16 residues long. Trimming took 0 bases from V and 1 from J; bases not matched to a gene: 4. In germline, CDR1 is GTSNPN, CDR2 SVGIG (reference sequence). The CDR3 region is CAWSVRDRVSNQPQHF. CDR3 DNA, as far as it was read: TGTGCCTGGAGTGTACGGGACAGGGTAAGCAATCAGCCC.

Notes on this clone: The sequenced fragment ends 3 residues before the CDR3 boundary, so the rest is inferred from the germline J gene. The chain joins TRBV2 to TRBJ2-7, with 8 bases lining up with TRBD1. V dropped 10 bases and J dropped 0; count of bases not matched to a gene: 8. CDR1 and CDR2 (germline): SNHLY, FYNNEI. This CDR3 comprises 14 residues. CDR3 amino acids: CATLGTGTSYEQYF. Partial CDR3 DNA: TGTGCCACCCTAGGGACAGGAACCTCCTACGAG.

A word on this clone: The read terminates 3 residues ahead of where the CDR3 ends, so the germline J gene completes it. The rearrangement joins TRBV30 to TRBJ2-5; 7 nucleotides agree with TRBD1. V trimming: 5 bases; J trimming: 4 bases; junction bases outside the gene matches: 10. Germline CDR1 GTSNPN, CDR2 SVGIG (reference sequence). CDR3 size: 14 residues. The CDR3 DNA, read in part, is TGTGCCTGGGGTAAGACAGGGAACGCAGAGACC. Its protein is CAWGKTGNAET. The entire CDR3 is CAWGKTGNAETQYF.

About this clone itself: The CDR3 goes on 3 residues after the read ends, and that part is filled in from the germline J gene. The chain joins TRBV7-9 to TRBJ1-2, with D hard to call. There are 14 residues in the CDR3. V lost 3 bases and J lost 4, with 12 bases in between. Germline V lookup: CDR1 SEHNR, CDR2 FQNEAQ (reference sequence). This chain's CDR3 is CASSLGGQLYGYTF. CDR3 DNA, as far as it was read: TGTGCCAGCAGCTTGGGTGGGCAGCTCTATGGC.

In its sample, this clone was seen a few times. The CDR3 DNA, read in part, is TGTGCCAGCAGAAGGACTAGCGGGAGGGCCCCGGATGAG. It translates to CASRRTSGRAPDE. The whole CDR3 reads CASRRTSGRAPDEQFF. The chain couples TRBV2 to TRBJ2-1; 15 nucleotides agree with TRBD2. The read gets to within 3 residues of the CDR3 end, and the germline J gene fills in the rest. With V trimmed by 6 bases and J by 8 bases, 8 bases remained unmatched. The CDR3 consists of 16 residues. In germline, CDR1 is SNHLY, CDR2 FYNNEI.

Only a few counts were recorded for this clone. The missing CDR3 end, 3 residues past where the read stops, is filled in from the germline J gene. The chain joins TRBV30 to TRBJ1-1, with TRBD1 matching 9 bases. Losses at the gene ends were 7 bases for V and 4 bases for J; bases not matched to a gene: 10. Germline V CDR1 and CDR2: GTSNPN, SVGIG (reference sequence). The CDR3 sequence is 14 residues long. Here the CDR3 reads CASTDRGFATEAFF. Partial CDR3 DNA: TGTGCCTCAACCGACAGGGGGTTTGCCACTGAA. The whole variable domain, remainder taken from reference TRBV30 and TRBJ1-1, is SQTIHQWPATLVQPVGSPLSLECTVEGTSNPNLYWYRQAAGRGLQLLFYSVGIGQISSEVPQNLSASRPQDRQFILSSKKLLLSDSGFYLCASTDRGFATEAFFGQGTRLTVV.

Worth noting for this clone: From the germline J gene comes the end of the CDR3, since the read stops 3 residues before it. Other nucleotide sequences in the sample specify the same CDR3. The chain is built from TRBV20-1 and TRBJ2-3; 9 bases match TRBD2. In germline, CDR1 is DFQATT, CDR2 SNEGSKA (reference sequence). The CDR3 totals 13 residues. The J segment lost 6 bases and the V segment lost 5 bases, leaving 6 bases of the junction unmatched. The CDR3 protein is CSAPLAGADTQYF. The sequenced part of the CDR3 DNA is TGCAGTGCTCCCTTAGCGGGAGCGGATACG.